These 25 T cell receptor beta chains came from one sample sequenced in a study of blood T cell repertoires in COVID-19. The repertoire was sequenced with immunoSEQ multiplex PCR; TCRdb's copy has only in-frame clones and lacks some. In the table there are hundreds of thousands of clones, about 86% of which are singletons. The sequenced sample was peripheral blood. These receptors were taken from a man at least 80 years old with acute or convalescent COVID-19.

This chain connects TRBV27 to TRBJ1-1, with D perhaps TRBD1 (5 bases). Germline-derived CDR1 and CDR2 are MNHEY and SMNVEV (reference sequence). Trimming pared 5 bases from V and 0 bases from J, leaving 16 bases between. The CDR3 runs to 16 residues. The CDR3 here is CASSPLGAGLNTEAFF. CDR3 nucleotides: TGTGCCAGCAGTCCCCTTGGGGCAGGGTTGAACACTGAAGCTTTCTTT.

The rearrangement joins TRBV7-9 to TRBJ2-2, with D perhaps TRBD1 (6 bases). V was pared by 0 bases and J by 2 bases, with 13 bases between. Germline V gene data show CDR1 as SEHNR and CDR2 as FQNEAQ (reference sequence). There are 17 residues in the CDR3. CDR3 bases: TGTGCCAGCAGCTTAGCCCTACAGGGATTCAACACCGGGGAGCTGTTTTTT. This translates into CASSLALQGFNTGELFF.

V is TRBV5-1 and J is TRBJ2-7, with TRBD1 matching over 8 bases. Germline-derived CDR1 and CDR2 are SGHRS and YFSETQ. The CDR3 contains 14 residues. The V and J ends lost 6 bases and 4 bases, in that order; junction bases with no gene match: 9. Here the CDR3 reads CASTPQGGSYEQYF. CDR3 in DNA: TGCGCCAGCACCCCACAGGGGGGATCTTACGAGCAGTACTTC. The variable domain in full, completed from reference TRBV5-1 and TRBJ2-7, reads KAGVTQTPRYLIKTRGQQVTLSCSPISGHRSVSWYQQTPGQGLQFLFEYFSETQRNKGNFPGRFSGRQFSNSRSEMNVSTLELGDSALYLCASTPQGGSYEQYFGPGTRLTVT.

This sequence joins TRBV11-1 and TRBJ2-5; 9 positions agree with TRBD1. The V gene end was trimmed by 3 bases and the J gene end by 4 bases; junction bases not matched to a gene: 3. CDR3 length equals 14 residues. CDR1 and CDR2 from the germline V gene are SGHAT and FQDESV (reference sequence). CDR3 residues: CASSFRTGVETQYF. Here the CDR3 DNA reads TGTGCCAGCAGCTTCAGGACAGGGGTAGAGACCCAGTACTTC. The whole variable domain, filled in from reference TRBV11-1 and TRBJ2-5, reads EAEVAQSPRYKITEKSQAVAFWCDPISGHATLYWYRQILGQGPELLVQFQDESVVDDSQLPKDRFSAERLKGVDSTLKIQPAELGDSAMYLCASSFRTGVETQYFGPGTRLLVL.

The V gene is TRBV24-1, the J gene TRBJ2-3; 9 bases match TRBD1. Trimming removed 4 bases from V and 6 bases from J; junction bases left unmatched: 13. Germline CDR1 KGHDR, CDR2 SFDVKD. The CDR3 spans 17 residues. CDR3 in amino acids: CATSDPATGQGRDTQYF. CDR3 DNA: TGTGCCACCAGTGACCCCGCGACGGGACAGGGTCGGGATACGCAGTATTTT.

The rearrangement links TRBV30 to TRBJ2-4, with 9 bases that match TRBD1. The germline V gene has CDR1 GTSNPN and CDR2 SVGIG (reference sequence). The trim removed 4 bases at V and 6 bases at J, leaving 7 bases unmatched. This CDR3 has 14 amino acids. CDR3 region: CAWIPGQGRNIQYF. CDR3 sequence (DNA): TGTGCCTGGATCCCGGGACAGGGAAGAAACATTCAGTACTTC.

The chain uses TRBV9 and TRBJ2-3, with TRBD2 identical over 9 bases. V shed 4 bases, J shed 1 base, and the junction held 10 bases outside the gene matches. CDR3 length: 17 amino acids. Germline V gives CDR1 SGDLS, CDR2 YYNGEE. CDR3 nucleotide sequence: TGTGCCAGCAGCTTTAGCGGGAGTCGGACGCGCACAGATACGCAGTATTTT. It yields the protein CASSFSGSRTRTDTQYF. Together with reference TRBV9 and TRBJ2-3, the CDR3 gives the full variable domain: DSGVTQTPKHLITATGQRVTLRCSPRSGDLSVYWYQQSLDQGLQFLIQYYNGEERAKGNILERFSAQQFPDLHSELNLSSLELGDSALYFCASSFSGSRTRTDTQYFGPGTRLTVL.

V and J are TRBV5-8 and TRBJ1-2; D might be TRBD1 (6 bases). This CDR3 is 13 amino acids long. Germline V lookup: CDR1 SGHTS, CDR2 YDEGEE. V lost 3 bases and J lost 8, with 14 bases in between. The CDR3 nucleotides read TGTGCCAGCAGCTCAGCTACAGGGTACGGCTACACCTTC. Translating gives CASSSATGYGYTF. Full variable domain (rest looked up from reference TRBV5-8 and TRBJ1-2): EAGVTQSPTHLIKTRGQQATLRCSPISGHTSVYWYQQALGLGLQFLLWYDEGEERNRGNFPPRFSGRQFPNYSSELNVNALELEDSALYLCASSSATGYGYTFGSGTRLTVV.

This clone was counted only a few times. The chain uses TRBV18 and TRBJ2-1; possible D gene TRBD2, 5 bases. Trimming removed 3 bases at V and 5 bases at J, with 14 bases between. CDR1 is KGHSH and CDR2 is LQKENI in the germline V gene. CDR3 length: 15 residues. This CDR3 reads CASSPPGIWNNEQFF. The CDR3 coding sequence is TGTGCCAGCTCACCTCCGGGGATATGGAACAATGAGCAGTTCTTC.

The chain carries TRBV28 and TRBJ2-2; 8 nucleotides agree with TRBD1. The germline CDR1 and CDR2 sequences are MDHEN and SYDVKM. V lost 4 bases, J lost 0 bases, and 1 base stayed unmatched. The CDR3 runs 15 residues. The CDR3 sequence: CASSSGGANTGELFF. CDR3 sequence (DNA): TGTGCCAGCAGTTCAGGGGGCGCGAACACCGGGGAGCTGTTTTTT.

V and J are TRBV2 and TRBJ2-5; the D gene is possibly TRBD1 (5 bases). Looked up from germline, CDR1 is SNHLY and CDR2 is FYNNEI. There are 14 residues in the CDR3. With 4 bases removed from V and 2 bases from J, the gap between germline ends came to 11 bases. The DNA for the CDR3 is TGTGCCAGCAGTGTAAATAGGGGTCAAGAGACCCAGTACTTC. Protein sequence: CASSVNRGQETQYF.

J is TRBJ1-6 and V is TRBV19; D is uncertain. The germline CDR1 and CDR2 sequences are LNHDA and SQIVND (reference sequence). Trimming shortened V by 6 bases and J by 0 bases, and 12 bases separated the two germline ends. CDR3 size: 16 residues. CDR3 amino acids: CASRRKGSSYNSPLHF. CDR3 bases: TGTGCCAGTAGGAGGAAAGGAAGCTCCTATAATTCACCCCTCCACTTT.

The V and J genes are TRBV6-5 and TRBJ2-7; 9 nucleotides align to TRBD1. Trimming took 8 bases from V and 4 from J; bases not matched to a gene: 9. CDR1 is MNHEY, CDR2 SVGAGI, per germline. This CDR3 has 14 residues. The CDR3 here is CASFPGTGIYEQYF. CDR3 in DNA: TGTGCCAGCTTCCCCGGGACAGGGATTTACGAGCAGTACTTC.

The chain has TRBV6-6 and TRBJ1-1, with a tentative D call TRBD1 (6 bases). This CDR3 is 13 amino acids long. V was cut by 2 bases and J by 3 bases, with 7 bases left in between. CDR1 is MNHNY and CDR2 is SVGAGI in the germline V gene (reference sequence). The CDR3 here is CASSYQGHTEAFF. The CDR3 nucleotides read TGTGCCAGCAGTTACCAGGGGCACACTGAAGCTTTCTTT.

CDR3 DNA: TGTGCCAGCAGCGTAGAAGTGTCTAGCGGGAGAGACAATGAGCAGTTCTTC. Protein sequence: CASSVEVSSGRDNEQFF. J is TRBJ2-1 and V is TRBV9; TRBD2 matches 10 bases. From germline, CDR1 is SGDLS and CDR2 YYNGEE. With V trimmed by 0 bases and J by 5 bases, 8 bases remained unmatched. The CDR3 has 17 amino acids.

This chain's CDR3 is CASSAGTGRAETQYF. The CDR3 coding sequence is TGTGCCAGCAGCGCCGGGACAGGGCGTGCAGAGACCCAGTACTTC. The chain links TRBV7-9 to TRBJ2-5; TRBD1 agrees at 9 bases. The germline gives CDR1 SEHNR, CDR2 FQNEAQ (reference sequence). Trimming removed 5 bases from V and 4 bases from J; junction bases left unmatched: 8. This CDR3 has 15 amino acids.

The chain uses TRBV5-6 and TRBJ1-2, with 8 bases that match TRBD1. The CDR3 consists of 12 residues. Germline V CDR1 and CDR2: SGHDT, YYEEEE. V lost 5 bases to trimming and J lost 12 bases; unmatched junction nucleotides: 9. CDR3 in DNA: TGTGCCAGCAGGTTTCAGGACAGGGATAACACCTTC. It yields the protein CASRFQDRDNTF.

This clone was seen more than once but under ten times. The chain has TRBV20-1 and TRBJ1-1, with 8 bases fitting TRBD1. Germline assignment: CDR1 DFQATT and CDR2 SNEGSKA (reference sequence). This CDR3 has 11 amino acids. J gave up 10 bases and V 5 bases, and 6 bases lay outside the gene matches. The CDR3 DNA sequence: TGCAGTGCTCTTCTAGGACAGGGAGCTTTCTTT. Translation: CSALLGQGAFF.

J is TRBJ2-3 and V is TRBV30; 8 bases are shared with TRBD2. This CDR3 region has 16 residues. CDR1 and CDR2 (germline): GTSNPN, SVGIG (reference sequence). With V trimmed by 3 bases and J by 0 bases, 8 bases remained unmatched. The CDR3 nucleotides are TGTGCCTGGAGCGGGAGGGCCTTGAGTAGCACAGATACGCAGTATTTT. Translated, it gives CAWSGRALSSTDTQYF.

The CDR3 nucleotides read TGTGCCAGCAGCTTAGGCCAGGGGGTTGGCTATGGCTACACCTTC. Translated, it gives CASSLGQGVGYGYTF. This sequence joins TRBV13 and TRBJ1-2, with 7 bases fitting TRBD1. The CDR3 sequence is 15 residues long. V was pared by 0 bases and J by 4 bases, with 5 bases of the junction left unmatched. Looked up from germline, CDR1 is PRHDT and CDR2 is FYEKMQ (reference sequence).

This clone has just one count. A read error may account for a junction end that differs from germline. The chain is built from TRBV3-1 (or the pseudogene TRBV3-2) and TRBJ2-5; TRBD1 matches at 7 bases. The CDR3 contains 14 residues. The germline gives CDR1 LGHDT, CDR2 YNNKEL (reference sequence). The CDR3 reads CASTQGTAKETQYF. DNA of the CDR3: TGTGCCAGCACCCAAGGGACAGCCAAAGAGACCCAGTACTTC.

CDR3 coding DNA: TGTGCCAGCAGTGATAGCAGGGTAACCAATGGCTACACCTTC. Its protein is CASSDSRVTNGYTF. V usage is TRBV2 and J usage is TRBJ1-2, with D perhaps TRBD1 (5 bases). V was cut by 3 bases and J by 6 bases, with 14 bases left in between. The CDR3 loop spans 14 amino acids. In germline, CDR1 is SNHLY, CDR2 FYNNEI. Looking up the rest from reference TRBV2 and TRBJ1-2 gives the full variable domain: EPEVTQTPSHQVTQMGQEVILRCVPISNHLYFYWYRQILGQKVEFLVSFYNNEISEKSEIFDDQFSVERPDGSNFTLKIRSTKLEDSAMYFCASSDSRVTNGYTFGSGTRLTVV.

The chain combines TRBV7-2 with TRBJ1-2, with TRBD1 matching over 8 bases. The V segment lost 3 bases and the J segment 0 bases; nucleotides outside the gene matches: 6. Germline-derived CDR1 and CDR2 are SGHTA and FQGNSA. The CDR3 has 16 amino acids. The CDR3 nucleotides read TGTGCCAGCAGCTTCGGGACAGGCCTTTCTAACTATGGCTACACCTTC. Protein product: CASSFGTGLSNYGYTF.

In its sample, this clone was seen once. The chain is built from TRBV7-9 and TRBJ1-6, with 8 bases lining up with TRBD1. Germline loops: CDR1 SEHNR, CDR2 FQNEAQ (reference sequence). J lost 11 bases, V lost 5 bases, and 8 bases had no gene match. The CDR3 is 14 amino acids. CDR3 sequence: CASSPGQGIPPLHF. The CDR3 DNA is TGTGCCAGCAGCCCTGGACAGGGTATTCCACCCCTCCACTTT. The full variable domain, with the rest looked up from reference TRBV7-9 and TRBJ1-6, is DTGVSQNPRHKITKRGQNVTFRCDPISEHNRLYWYRQTLGQGPEFLTYFQNEAQLEKSRLLSDRFSAERPKGSFSTLEIQRTEQGDSAMYLCASSPGQGIPPLHFGNGTRLTVT.

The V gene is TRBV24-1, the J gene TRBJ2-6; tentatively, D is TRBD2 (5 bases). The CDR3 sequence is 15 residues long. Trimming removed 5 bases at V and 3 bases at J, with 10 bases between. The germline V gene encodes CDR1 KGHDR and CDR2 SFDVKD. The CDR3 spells CATSVSRGGANVLTF. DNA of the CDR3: TGTGCCACCAGTGTCTCACGGGGTGGGGCCAACGTCCTGACTTTC.